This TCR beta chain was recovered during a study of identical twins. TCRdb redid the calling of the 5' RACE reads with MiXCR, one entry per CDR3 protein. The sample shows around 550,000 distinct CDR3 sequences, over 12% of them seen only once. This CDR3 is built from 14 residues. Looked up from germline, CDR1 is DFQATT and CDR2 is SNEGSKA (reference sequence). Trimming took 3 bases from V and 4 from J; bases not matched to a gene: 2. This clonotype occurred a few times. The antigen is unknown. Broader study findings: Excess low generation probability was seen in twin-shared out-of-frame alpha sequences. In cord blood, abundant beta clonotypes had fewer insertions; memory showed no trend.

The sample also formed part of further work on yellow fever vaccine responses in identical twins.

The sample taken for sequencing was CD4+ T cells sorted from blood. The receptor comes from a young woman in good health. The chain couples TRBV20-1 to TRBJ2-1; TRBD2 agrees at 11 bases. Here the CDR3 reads CSARTSGKYNEQFF. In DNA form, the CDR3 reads TGCAGTGCTAGGACTAGCGGGAAGTACAATGAGCAGTTCTTC.